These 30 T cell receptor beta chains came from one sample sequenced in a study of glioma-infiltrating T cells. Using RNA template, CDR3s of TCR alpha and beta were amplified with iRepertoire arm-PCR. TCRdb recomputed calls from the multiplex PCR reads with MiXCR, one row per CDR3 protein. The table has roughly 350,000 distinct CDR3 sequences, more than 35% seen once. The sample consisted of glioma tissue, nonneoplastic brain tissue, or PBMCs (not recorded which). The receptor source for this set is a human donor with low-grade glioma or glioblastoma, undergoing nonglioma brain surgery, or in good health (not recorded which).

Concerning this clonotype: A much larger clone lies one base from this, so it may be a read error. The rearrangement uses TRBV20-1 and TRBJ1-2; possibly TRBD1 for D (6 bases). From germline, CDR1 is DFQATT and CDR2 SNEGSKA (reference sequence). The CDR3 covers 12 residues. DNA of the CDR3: TGCAGTGCTAATAAGGGGGGGTATGCCTACACCTTC. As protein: CSANKGGYAYTF.

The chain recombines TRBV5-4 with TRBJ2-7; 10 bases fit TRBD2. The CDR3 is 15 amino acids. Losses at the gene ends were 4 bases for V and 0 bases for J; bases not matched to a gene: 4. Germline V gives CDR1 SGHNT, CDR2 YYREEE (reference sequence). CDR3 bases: TGTGCCAGCAGCCCTAGCGGGAGTTTCTCCTACGAGCAGTACTTC. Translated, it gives CASSPSGSFSYEQYF.

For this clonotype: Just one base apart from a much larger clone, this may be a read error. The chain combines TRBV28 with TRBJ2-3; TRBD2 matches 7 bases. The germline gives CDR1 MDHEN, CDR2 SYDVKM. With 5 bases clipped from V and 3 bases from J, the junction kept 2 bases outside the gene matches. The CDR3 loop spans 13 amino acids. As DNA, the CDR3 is TGTGCCAGCAGTCCGGGACTAACAGATACGCAGTATTTT. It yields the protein CASSPGLTDTQYF. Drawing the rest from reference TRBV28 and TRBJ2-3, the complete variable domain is DVKVTQSSRYLVKRTGEKVFLECVQDMDHENMFWYRQDPGLGLRLIYFSYDVKMKEKGDIPEGYSVSREKKERFSLILESASTNQTSMYLCASSPGLTDTQYFGPGTRLTVL.

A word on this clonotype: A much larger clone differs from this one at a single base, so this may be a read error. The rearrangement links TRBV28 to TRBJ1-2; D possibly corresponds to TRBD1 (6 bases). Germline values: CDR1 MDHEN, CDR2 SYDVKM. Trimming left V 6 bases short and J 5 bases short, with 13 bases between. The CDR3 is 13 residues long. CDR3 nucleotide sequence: TGTGCCAGCAGCAAGGGACAAGAGTATGGCTACACCTTC. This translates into CASSKGQEYGYTF.

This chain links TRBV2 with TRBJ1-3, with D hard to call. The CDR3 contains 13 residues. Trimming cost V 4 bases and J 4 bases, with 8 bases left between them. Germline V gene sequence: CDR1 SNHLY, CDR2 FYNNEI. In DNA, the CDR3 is TGTGCCAGCAGTGGGGTGGCGGGAAACACCATATATTTT. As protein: CASSGVAGNTIYF.

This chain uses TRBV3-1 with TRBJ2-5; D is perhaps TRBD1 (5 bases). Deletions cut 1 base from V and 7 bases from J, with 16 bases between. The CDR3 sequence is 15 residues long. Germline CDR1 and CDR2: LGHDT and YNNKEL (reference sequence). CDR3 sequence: CASSQGSGPRGTQYF. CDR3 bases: TGTGCCAGCAGCCAAGGGTCGGGCCCAAGGGGGACCCAGTACTTC.

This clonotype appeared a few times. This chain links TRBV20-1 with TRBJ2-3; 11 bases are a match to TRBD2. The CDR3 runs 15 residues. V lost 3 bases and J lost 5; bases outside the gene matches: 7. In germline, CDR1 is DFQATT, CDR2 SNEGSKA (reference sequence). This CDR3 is CSARLLAGVLDTQYF. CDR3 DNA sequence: TGCAGTGCTAGGCTACTAGCGGGAGTTCTAGATACGCAGTATTTT.

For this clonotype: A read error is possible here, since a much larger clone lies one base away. The CDR3 loop is CASGYSIWVLSGNTIYF. DNA of the CDR3: TGTGCCAGCGGTTACTCGATATGGGTCCTCTCTGGAAACACCATATATTTT. The gene calls are TRBV6-2 or TRBV6-3 and TRBJ1-3, with D unclear. This CDR3 has 17 amino acids. Germline V lookup: CDR1 MNHEY, CDR2 SVGEGT.

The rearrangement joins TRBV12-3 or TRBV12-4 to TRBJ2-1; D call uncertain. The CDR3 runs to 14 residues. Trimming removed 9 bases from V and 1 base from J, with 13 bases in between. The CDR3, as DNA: TGTGCCAGTCAACCTAGGGTGTCCTACAATGAGCAGTTCTTC. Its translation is CASQPRVSYNEQFF.

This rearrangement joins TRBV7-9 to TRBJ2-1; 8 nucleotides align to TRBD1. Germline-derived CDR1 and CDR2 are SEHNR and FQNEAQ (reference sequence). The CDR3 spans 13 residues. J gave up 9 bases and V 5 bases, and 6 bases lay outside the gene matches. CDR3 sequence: CASSLGDRFEQFF. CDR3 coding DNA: TGTGCCAGCAGCCTGGGGGACAGGTTTGAGCAGTTCTTC.

CDR3 DNA sequence: TGTGCCAGCAGTTCCCGACAGTACTATGGCTACACCTTC. Its protein product is CASSSRQYYGYTF. The V gene is TRBV12-3 or TRBV12-4, the J gene TRBJ1-2, with a possible D match to TRBD1 (5 bases). The CDR3 has 13 residues. Trimming removed 4 bases from V and 3 bases from J, with 9 bases in between.

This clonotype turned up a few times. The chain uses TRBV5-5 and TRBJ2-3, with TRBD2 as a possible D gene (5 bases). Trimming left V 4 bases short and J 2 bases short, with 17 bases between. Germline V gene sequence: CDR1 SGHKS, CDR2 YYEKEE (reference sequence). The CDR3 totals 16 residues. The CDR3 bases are TGTGCCAGCAGCCCTAGGACCCGGGGAGCCACAGATACGCAGTATTTT. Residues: CASSPRTRGATDTQYF.

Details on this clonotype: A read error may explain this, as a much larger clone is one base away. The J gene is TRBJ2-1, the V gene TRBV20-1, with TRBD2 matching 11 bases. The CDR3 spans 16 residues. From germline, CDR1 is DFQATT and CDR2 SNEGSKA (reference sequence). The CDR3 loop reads CSASLVLAGVPNEQLF. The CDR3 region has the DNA TGCAGTGCTAGCCTAGTACTAGCGGGGGTTCCCAATGAGCAGCTCTTC.

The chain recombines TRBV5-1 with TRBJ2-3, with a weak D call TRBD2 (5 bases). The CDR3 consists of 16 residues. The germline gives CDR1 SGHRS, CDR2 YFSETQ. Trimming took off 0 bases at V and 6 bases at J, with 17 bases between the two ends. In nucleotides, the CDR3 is TGCGCCAGCAGCTTGGGAGGGATACGGCTTCCGGATACGCAGTATTTT. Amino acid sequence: CASSLGGIRLPDTQYF.

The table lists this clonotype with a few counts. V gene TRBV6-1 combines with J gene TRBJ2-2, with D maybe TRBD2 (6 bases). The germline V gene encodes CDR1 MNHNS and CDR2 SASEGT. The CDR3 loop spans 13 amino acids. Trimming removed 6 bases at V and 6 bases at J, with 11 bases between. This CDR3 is CASRSGRSGELFF. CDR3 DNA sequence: TGTGCCAGCAGATCAGGGAGGTCCGGGGAGCTGTTTTTT.

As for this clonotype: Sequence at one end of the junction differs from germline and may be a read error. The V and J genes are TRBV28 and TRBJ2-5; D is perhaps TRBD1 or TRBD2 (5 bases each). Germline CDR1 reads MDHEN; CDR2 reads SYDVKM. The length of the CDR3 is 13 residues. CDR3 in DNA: TGTGCCAGCAGTTTGGGGGTCCGAGAGGCCCAGTACTTC. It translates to CASSLGVREAQYF.

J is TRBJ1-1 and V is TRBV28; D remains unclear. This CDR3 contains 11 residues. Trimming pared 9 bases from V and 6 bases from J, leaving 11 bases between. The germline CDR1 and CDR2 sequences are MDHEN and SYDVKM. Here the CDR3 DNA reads TGTGCCAGAAGTCCTGGGGCTGAAGCTTTCTTT. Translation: CARSPGAEAFF. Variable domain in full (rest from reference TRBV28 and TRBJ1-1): DVKVTQSSRYLVKRTGEKVFLECVQDMDHENMFWYRQDPGLGLRLIYFSYDVKMKEKGDIPEGYSVSREKKERFSLILESASTNQTSMYLCARSPGAEAFFGQGTRLTVV.

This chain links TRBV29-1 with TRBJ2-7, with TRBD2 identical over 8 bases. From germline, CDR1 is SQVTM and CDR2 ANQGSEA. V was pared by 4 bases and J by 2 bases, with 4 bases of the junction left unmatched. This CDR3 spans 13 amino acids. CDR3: CSVAGGHTYEQYF. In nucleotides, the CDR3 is TGCAGCGTTGCGGGGGGGCACACCTACGAGCAGTACTTC.

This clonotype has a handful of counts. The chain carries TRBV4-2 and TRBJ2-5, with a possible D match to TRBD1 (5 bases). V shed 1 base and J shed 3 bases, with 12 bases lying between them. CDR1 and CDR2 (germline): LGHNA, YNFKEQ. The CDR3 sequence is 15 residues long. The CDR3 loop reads CASSQVSGREETQYF. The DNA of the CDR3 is TGTGCCAGCAGCCAAGTTTCTGGCAGGGAAGAGACCCAGTACTTC.

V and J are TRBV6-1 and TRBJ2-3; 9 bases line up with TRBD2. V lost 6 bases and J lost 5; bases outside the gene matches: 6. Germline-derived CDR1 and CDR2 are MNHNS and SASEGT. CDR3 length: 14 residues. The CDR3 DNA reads TGTGCCAGCAGCCCTAGCGGGACGTTAGATACGCAGTATTTT. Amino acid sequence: CASSPSGTLDTQYF.

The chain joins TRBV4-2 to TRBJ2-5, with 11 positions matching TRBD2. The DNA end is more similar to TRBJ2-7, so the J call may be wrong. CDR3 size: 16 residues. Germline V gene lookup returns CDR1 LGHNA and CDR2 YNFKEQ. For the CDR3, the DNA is TGTGCCAGCAGCCGAGATCTTACTAGCGGGAGTTACGAGCAGTACTTC. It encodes CASSRDLTSGSYEQYF.

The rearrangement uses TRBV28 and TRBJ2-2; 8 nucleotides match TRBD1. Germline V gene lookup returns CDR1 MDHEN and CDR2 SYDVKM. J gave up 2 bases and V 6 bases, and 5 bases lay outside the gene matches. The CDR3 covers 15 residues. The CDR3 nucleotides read TGTGCCAGCAGGTTGACAGGGGTTAACACCGGGGAGCTGTTTTTT. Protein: CASRLTGVNTGELFF.

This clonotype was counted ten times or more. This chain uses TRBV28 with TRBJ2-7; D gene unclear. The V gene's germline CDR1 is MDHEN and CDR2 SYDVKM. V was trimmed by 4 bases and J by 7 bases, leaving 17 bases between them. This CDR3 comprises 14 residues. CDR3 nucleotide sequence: TGTGCCAGCAGTTCTTACCGGGCCCGACTGGAGCAGTACTTC. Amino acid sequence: CASSSYRARLEQYF.

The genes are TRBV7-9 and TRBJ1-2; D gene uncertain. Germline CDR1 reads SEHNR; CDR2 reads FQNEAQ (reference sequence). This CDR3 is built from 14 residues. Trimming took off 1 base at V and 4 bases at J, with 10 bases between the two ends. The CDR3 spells CASSLDSGVYGYTF. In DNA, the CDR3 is TGTGCCAGCAGCTTAGACAGTGGGGTCTATGGCTACACCTTC.

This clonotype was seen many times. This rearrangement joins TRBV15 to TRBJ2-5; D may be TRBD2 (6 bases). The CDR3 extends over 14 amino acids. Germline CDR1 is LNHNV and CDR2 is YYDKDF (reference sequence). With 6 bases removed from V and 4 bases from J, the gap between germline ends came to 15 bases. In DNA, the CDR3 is TGTGCCACCAGAGGGGCGGGACGTGGAGAGACCCAGTACTTC. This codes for CATRGAGRGETQYF.

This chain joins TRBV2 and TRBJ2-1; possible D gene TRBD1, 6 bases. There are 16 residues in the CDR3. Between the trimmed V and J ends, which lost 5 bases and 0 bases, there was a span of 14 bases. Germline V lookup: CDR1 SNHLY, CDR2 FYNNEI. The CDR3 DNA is TGTGCCAGCAGTCCCCAGGGGACCCTCTCCTACAATGAGCAGTTCTTC. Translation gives CASSPQGTLSYNEQFF.

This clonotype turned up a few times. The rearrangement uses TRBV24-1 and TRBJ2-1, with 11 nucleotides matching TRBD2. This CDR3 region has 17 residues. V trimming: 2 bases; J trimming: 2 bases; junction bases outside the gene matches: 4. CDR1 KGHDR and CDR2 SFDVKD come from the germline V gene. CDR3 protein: CATSDSGLADTYNEQFF. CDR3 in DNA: TGTGCCACCAGTGATTCGGGACTAGCGGACACCTACAATGAGCAGTTCTTC.

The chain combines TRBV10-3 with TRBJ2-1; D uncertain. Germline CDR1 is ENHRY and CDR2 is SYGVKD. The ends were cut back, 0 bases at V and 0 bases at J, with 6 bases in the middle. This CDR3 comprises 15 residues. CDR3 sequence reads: CAISESVNSYNEQFF. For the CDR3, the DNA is TGTGCCATCAGTGAGTCGGTCAACTCCTACAATGAGCAGTTCTTC.

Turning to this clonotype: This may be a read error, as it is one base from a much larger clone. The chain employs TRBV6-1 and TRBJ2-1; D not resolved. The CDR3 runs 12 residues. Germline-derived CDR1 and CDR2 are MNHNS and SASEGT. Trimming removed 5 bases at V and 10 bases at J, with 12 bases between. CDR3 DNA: TGTGCCAGCAGTTATGAGTCTGCGGAGCAGTTCTTC. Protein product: CASSYESAEQFF.

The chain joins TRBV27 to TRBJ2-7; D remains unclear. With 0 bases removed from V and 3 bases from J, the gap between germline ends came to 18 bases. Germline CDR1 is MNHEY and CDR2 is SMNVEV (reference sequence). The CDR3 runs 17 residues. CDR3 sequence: CASSLSTYWVSVYEQYF. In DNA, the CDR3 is TGTGCCAGCAGTTTATCTACTTATTGGGTTTCCGTCTACGAGCAGTACTTC.